One and the same sample provided the 32 T cell receptor beta chains below, sequenced in a study of monozygotic twins with inflammatory bowel disease. TCRdb re-called the 5' RACE reads; every CDR3 protein appears as one record, without DNA. In total, the table holds around 410,000 distinct CDR3 sequences. The sequenced sample was blood. The receptors come from a human donor with ulcerative colitis or Crohn's disease, or a healthy co-twin of an affected twin (not recorded which).

V is TRBV11-2 and J is TRBJ2-1; TCRdb reports TRBD2, a call that lacks DNA to check it against. Per the germline V gene, CDR1 is SGHAT and CDR2 is FQNNGV. The CDR3 is 13 residues long. The CDR3 is CASSFGLHNEQFF.

V and J are TRBV3-1 and TRBJ2-3; there is no DNA to check the TCRdb D call of TRBD1. Per the germline V gene, CDR1 is LGHDT and CDR2 is YNNKEL (reference sequence). The CDR3 totals 21 residues. CDR3 amino acids: CASSQGPHRGPGPLGTDTQYF.

The chain recombines TRBV20-1 with TRBJ1-1; TCRdb selects TRBD1, and the lack of DNA leaves this call unchecked. Germline values: CDR1 DFQATT, CDR2 SNEGSKA (reference sequence). The CDR3 has 15 amino acids. CDR3 residues: CSARDGGRGNTEAFF.

This sequence joins TRBV6-6 and TRBJ1-2; TCRdb calls TRBD1, which cannot be checked without DNA. The CDR3 loop spans 12 amino acids. Germline V gene data show CDR1 as MNHNY and CDR2 as SVGAGI (reference sequence). This CDR3 reads CASAAGTGGYTF.

J is TRBJ1-2 and V is TRBV7-2. This CDR3 is 13 amino acids long. CDR1 and CDR2 (germline): SGHTA, FQGNSA. This chain's CDR3 is CASSPHSNYGYTF.

This rearrangement joins TRBV27 to TRBJ1-2; the D gene TCRdb calls, TRBD1, cannot be checked with no DNA. The CDR3 has 17 amino acids. Germline V gives CDR1 MNHEY, CDR2 SMNVEV (reference sequence). CDR3: CASSSAGAASSVAGYTF.

The chain uses TRBV10-1 and TRBJ2-3; TCRdb's D gene call, TRBD1, goes unchecked for lack of DNA. CDR1 WNHNN and CDR2 SYGVQD come from the germline V gene (reference sequence). This CDR3 region has 13 residues. The CDR3 region is CASMGGATDTQYF.

The gene calls are TRBV20-1 and TRBJ1-1; TCRdb's D call of TRBD1 is untestable without DNA. The length of the CDR3 is 14 residues. The germline V gene encodes CDR1 DFQATT and CDR2 SNEGSKA (reference sequence). CDR3 in amino acids: CSAITGTGGTEAFF.

The chain carries TRBV20-1 and TRBJ1-5; TCRdb designates TRBD1, a call that cannot be tested without DNA. Per the germline V gene, CDR1 is DFQATT and CDR2 is SNEGSKA (reference sequence). The CDR3 consists of 16 residues. CDR3: CSARNDYRSSRQPQHF.

The chain recombines TRBV7-2 with TRBJ2-3; the D gene TCRdb calls, TRBD2, cannot be checked with no DNA. The CDR3 has 12 residues. Germline CDR1 and CDR2: SGHTA and FQGNSA. This CDR3 is CASSAPGLTMYF.

The genes are TRBV27 and TRBJ2-7; TCRdb outputs TRBD1, but without DNA this stays unchecked. The germline V gene has CDR1 MNHEY and CDR2 SMNVEV (reference sequence). This CDR3 has 14 amino acids. CDR3 in amino acids: CASSLSRVFYEQYF.

The chain employs TRBV7-3 and TRBJ1-1; no DNA is available, so the TRBD1 call from TCRdb remains unchecked. Germline loops: CDR1 SGHTA, CDR2 FQGTGA. The CDR3 covers 18 residues. CDR3 residues: CASSLNPVSPDRNTEAFF.

V gene TRBV10-3 combines with J gene TRBJ2-1; no DNA is available, so the TRBD1 call from TCRdb remains unchecked. This CDR3 spans 12 amino acids. Looked up from germline, CDR1 is ENHRY and CDR2 is SYGVKD. CDR3 amino acids: CATRTGTDEQFF.

The gene calls are TRBV20-1 and TRBJ1-6; TCRdb's D call of TRBD1 is untestable without DNA. CDR1 is DFQATT, CDR2 SNEGSKA, per germline (reference sequence). The CDR3 sequence is 14 residues long. The chain's CDR3 is CSARHRTGQSPLHF.

The chain employs TRBV12-3 or TRBV12-4 and TRBJ2-7; the D gene TCRdb calls, TRBD2, cannot be checked with no DNA. The CDR3 sequence is 13 residues long. Here the CDR3 reads CASISWGGHEQYF.

The chain links TRBV20-1 to TRBJ2-7; TCRdb picks TRBD2, but there is no DNA to check that call. This CDR3 comprises 14 residues. CDR1 and CDR2 from the germline V gene are DFQATT and SNEGSKA (reference sequence). The CDR3 spells CSASSPGRAHEQYF.

J is TRBJ2-7 and V is TRBV6-5; TCRdb names TRBD2, which stays unverified in the absence of DNA. The CDR3 consists of 16 residues. Germline loops: CDR1 MNHEY, CDR2 SVGAGI. CDR3 in amino acids: CASSYYRTSGFYEQYF.

This chain links TRBV27 with TRBJ1-4; the D call of TRBD1 rests on TCRdb alone, since no DNA is present to check it. CDR1 and CDR2 (germline): MNHEY, SMNVEV (reference sequence). The CDR3 is 16 amino acids. CDR3 region: CASSSSTEKGGEKLFF.

The rearrangement joins TRBV6-1 to TRBJ2-1; TCRdb outputs TRBD1, but without DNA this stays unchecked. The length of the CDR3 is 14 residues. In germline, CDR1 is MNHNS, CDR2 SASEGT. CDR3 residues: CASRGGPSYNEQFF.

The chain couples TRBV5-5 to TRBJ1-4; the D gene TCRdb calls, TRBD1, cannot be checked with no DNA. The CDR3 is made up of 14 amino acids. The germline gives CDR1 SGHKS, CDR2 YYEKEE (reference sequence). The CDR3 spells CASSFGTGLSLMFF.

V and J are TRBV7-2 and TRBJ2-3; TCRdb's D call of TRBD1 is untestable without DNA. CDR3 size: 15 residues. Looked up from germline, CDR1 is SGHTA and CDR2 is FQGNSA. The CDR3 loop reads CASSLSRGGVDTQYF.

V gene TRBV10-3 combines with J gene TRBJ2-7. The length of the CDR3 is 12 residues. Germline-derived CDR1 and CDR2 are ENHRY and SYGVKD. CDR3 amino acids: CATGTVPYEQYF.

The chain employs TRBV7-2 and TRBJ2-7; TCRdb proposes TRBD1, but this gene call is untestable without DNA. The CDR3 runs to 15 residues. The germline CDR1 and CDR2 sequences are SGHTA and FQGNSA. The CDR3 loop reads CASSWTGTGYHEQYF.

The rearrangement uses TRBV20-1 and TRBJ2-5. This CDR3 region has 11 residues. Germline V gene sequence: CDR1 DFQATT, CDR2 SNEGSKA (reference sequence). The chain's CDR3 is CSARDRETQYF.

The chain joins TRBV27 to TRBJ2-1; TCRdb designates TRBD1, a call that cannot be tested without DNA. This CDR3 region has 15 residues. In germline, CDR1 is MNHEY, CDR2 SMNVEV (reference sequence). The CDR3 is CASSLSGTVDNEQFF.

V gene TRBV5-5 combines with J gene TRBJ2-5; TCRdb calls TRBD1, which cannot be checked without DNA. CDR1 is SGHKS, CDR2 YYEKEE, per germline (reference sequence). The CDR3 is 14 amino acids. CDR3 loop: CASSPGHLGETQYF.

V gene TRBV27 combines with J gene TRBJ2-2; TCRdb designates TRBD2, a call that cannot be tested without DNA. CDR1 is MNHEY and CDR2 is SMNVEV in the germline V gene (reference sequence). The CDR3 covers 20 residues. The CDR3 loop reads CASSRASRGVAGITGGELFF.

The chain recombines TRBV5-1 with TRBJ2-7; TCRdb's D call, TRBD1, is unchecked because there is no DNA. Germline V gene sequence: CDR1 SGHRS, CDR2 YFSETQ. CDR3 size: 14 residues. CDR3 residues: CASSLVWGQDEQYF.

This chain joins TRBV11-1 and TRBJ2-7; absent DNA, TCRdb's TRBD1 call cannot be checked. This CDR3 region has 18 residues. From germline, CDR1 is SGHAT and CDR2 FQDESV (reference sequence). CDR3 amino acids: CASSPPGGQGVYLDEQYF.

This chain links TRBV3-1 with TRBJ1-5; TCRdb gives TRBD1 as the D gene, but with no DNA this cannot be confirmed. Germline-derived CDR1 and CDR2 are LGHDT and YNNKEL (reference sequence). This CDR3 has 16 residues. CDR3 protein: CASRPPGERRDQPQHF.

This chain uses TRBV27 with TRBJ1-1. Per germline, CDR1 MNHEY and CDR2 SMNVEV (reference sequence). The CDR3 has 13 amino acids. The CDR3 reads CASSLRQLAEAFF.

The chain joins TRBV24-1 to TRBJ1-2; TCRdb picks TRBD1, but there is no DNA to check that call. Germline V gene lookup returns CDR1 KGHDR and CDR2 SFDVKD. The CDR3 is 13 residues long. The CDR3: CATSRGDNYGYTF.